This note documents a single T cell receptor beta chain sequence. The data were taken from a study of sequential checkpoint blockade in melanoma. Study in general: Randomization was 1:1 between first-line nivolumab→ipilimumab and ipilimumab→nivolumab.

Sequenced by immunoSEQ multiplex PCR; TCRdb stores in-frame clones only, minus some. There are more than 20,000 clones in the sample; roughly 86% occur only once, and under 14% lies in the top ten. V shed 7 bases and J 6 bases; nucleotides not matched to a gene: 12. This CDR3 has 15 amino acids. Germline V gives CDR1 MNHEY, CDR2 SVGAGI. Treatment given: randomized to nivolumab then ipilimumab (arm A) or the reverse (arm B). None of the patients previously received DNA-damaging chemotherapy. From thawed PBMCs, live CD3+CD8+ cells negative for CD19 and CD56 were sorted. The J gene is TRBJ2-3, the V gene TRBV6-5, with 8 bases fitting TRBD2. The sequence came from a human donor with melanoma. The starting material was CD8+ T cells sorted from blood (inferred from file names), obtained from a patient given nivolumab and ipilimumab in sequence. This CDR3 reads CASTLRDGRGDTQYF. For the CDR3, the DNA is TGTGCCAGCACCCTTCGGGACGGGAGGGGGGATACGCAGTATTTT.